This T cell receptor (beta chain) was retrieved from a study of T cells expressing NK-cell markers (dated by TCRdb to about 2020). About the investigation overall: Under 10 donors provided sorted CD3+CD56+NKG2C+, CD3+CD56+NKG2C- and CD3+CD56-NKG2C+ T-cell subsets, whose TCR beta-chain repertoires were profiled. Among the eight sequenced donors, seven were HCMV-seropositive and one was HCMV-seronegative. The eight sequenced donors were randomly selected healthy volunteers, three men and five women. The libraries were sequenced on Illumina HiSeq 2000/2500, MiSeq or NextSeq, producing 2 x 150 bp reads.

Sequencing took place on an Illumina HiSeq 2000. TCR beta cDNA libraries were made by 5'RACE template switching that added a universal primer site and unique molecular identifiers. cDNA synthesis was primed from the TCR beta constant segment and was followed by two successive PCR amplification steps. The study's processing was this. MIGEC was used to demultiplex reads and group reads by UMI, and MiTCR was used to assemble and quantify clonotypes. To exclude erroneous sequences, only TCR cDNA sequences supported by at least two reads were retained. The tcR package was used for downstream repertoire analysis, and clonotypes were matched across fractions by CDR3 nucleotide sequence plus V segment. Antigen specificity was annotated against VDJdb with VDJmatch, allowing one amino acid substitution in CDR3. After the reads were reprocessed by TCRdb, one entry was made per CDR3 protein sequence, with no DNA. The V and J calls shown here were made by TCRdb, not taken from the authors' results. The sample's clone listing holds around 550,000 distinct CDR3 sequences. The top ten clones comprise roughly 3.6% of the sample.

On this clonotype: Its antigen remains undetermined.

On the study overall, not on this receptor specifically: Whether the expanded NKG2C-expressing T cell clones were specific for HCMV antigens was left unclear. In six donors, the dominant CD3+CD56+NKG2C+ clonotypes were among the top 10 CD8+ clonotypes and accounted for roughly 1.0-8% of CD8+ T cells. Those dominant clonotypes were again the most abundant among CD3+CD56-NKG2C+ cells in several donors, at about 25-60.1%.

HCMV-specific IgG was detected in serum with a commercial ELISA kit to determine HCMV serostatus. Ficoll density gradient centrifugation was used to isolate peripheral blood mononuclear cells from blood. The sequence derives from a young man in good health. Donor details come from another sample of the same person, matched by shared clones. The specimen was blood T cells: a sorted CD56 or NKG2C T cell subset, CD4+ or CD8+ T cells, or bulk PBMC T cells (not recorded which).

The CDR3 region reads CASSPTGVVYNEQFF. The chain is encoded by TRBV4-1 joined to TRBJ2-1. From the germline V gene, CDR1 is MGHRA and CDR2 is YSYEKL. There are 15 amino acids in the CDR3, from cysteine to phenylalanine inclusive. No DNA was logged.